Listed below are T cell receptor beta chains from one sample, sequenced in a study of CD4 and CD8 cells across lung adenocarcinoma regions. In TCRdb, the PCR reads were re-called with MiXCR into one record per CDR3 protein. The sample records fewer than 3,500 distinct CDR3 sequences, roughly 60% being singletons. Sequenced input: CD8+ T cells from the margin of a lung tumor. The receptors were sampled from a female donor with lung adenocarcinoma. The CD4 and CD8 labels of this study may be unreliable. Both conserved end residues are part of each CDR3. A D gene is named only where the DNA matches it firmly. Expanded clones get a size class; other rows say once, few or many, or leave the size out.

cdr3_nt cdr3_aa cdr3_length clone_size j_call v_call d_call
TGTGCCAGCCGGGGGAGAGGGGGAATATCAATTAGCAATCAGCCCCAGCATTTT CASRGRGGISISNQPQHF 18 . TRBJ1-5 TRBV6-1 .
TGTGCCAGCAGTCACCAGCGGGGGGGCTTCTACAATGAGCAGTTCTTC CASSHQRGGFYNEQFF 16 . TRBJ2-1 TRBV6-5 TRBD2
TGTGCCAGCAGGCCCGACAGAAAGGGGACCCAGTACTTC CASRPDRKGTQYF 13 . TRBJ2-5 TRBV7-8 .
TGTGCCAGCAAGGGAGCGAGCTCCTACAATGAGCAGTTCTTC CASKGASSYNEQFF 14 . TRBJ2-1 TRBV6-1 .
TGTGCCAGCAGGGCTGCTGCCTCCGGGGGAAACATTCAGTACTTC CASRAAASGGNIQYF 15 medium-sized TRBJ2-4 TRBV6-1 .
TGTGCCATCAGTGAAACTAGCGGGACAATCAATGAGCAGTTCTTC CAISETSGTINEQFF 15 . TRBJ2-1 TRBV10-3 TRBD2
TGTGCCAGCAGAAACCTAGCGGGAGGGTCCTACAATGAGCAGTTCTTC CASRNLAGGSYNEQFF 16 few TRBJ2-1 TRBV6-1 TRBD2
TGTGCCAGCAGAGGGAGAACTGGAAACACCATATATTTT CASRGRTGNTIYF 13 . TRBJ1-3 TRBV12-3/TRBV12-4 .
TGTGCCAGCAGCTTAGGAGGGCCTTCCTACAATGAGCAGTTCTTC CASSLGGPSYNEQFF 15 . TRBJ2-1 TRBV7-2 .
TGTGCGGGGAGCGGAGGTGGGGACCAGGAGACCCAGTACTTC CAGSGGGDQETQYF 14 once TRBJ2-5 TRBV12-3/TRBV12-4 .
TGTGCCAGCACGGGCGTGGGAGCCAAAGACACGCAGTATTTC CASTGVGAKDTQYF 14 . TRBJ2-4 TRBV6-4 .
TGTGCCATCTCACCTTTAGCGGGGGTAGGACCCGGGGAGCTGTTTTTT CAISPLAGVGPGELFF 16 large TRBJ2-2 TRBV10-3 TRBD2
TGTGCCAGCAGCGGGGGGGACGCTACTAACACTGAAGCTTTCTTT CASSGGDATNTEAFF 15 . TRBJ1-1 TRBV11-2 .
TGTGCCAGCAGACTACCGGGACAGGAAGAGACCCAGTTCTTC CASRLPGQEETQFF 14 . TRBJ2-1 TRBV6-1 TRBD1
TGTGCCAGCAGTGAAGCGCTGGACAGGAACACTGAAGCTTTCTTT CASSEALDRNTEAFF 15 few TRBJ1-1 TRBV6-1 .
TGTGCCAGCTTTAGCTCCTACGAGCAGTACTTC CASFSSYEQYF 11 medium-sized TRBJ2-7 TRBV6-1 .
TGTGCCAGCAGTGACACACCCGGGACAGCAGCCCATCGGGTTCGTGGCTACACCTTC CASSDTPGTAAHRVRGYTF 19 medium-sized TRBJ1-2 TRBV6-1 TRBD1
TGTGCCAGCAATGGGGTAGGAGAGACCCAGTACTTC CASNGVGETQYF 12 few TRBJ2-5 TRBV6-1 .
TGTGCCAGCAGCCATGTACAGAATGAAAAACTGTTTTTT CASSHVQNEKLFF 13 . TRBJ1-4 TRBV4-2 .
TGTGCCAGCCGAAGGACATATCACTCCTACGAGCAGTACTTC CASRRTYHSYEQYF 14 . TRBJ2-7 TRBV6-1 .
TGTGCCAGGCACGCGCTCCGATCGGAAGAGCACACGTTT CARHALRSEEHTF 13 once TRBJ1-4 TRBV7-6 .
TGTGCCAGCAGTGAAGGGGCAGGGAGCAACAATGAGCAGTTTTTC CASSEGAGSNNEQFF 15 . TRBJ2-6 TRBV6-1 .
TGTGCCAGCAGTGATCAGGTCAGGGGCATTCTTGGCTCCTACAATGAGCAGTTCTTC CASSDQVRGILGSYNEQFF 19 large TRBJ2-1 TRBV6-1 .
TGTGCCACCCAGGACAGTTCGGTTTGGGCTGAGCAGTTCTTC CATQDSSVWAEQFF 14 . TRBJ2-1 TRBV6-1 .
TGTGCCAGCAGTTACGGGGGGACGTCAGGCAAAGATACGCAGTATTTC CASSYGGTSGKDTQYF 16 . TRBJ2-3 TRBV6-5 .
TGTGCCAGCAGCTCAGGGACTGGCGGGAGTCGCTCCTACGAGCAGTACTTC CASSSGTGGSRSYEQYF 17 . TRBJ2-7 TRBV7-2 TRBD2
TGTGCCAGCAGCCAAGGACTAGCGGGGGGAGAGCAGTTCTTC CASSQGLAGGEQFF 14 . TRBJ2-1 TRBV3-1 TRBD2
TGTGCCAGCAGCTTTACACTGATGAACACTGAAGCTTTCTTT CASSFTLMNTEAFF 14 . TRBJ1-1 TRBV11-3 .
TGCGCCAGCAGTGAAAGAGCGGGAGGTCCAGATACGCAGTATTTT CASSERAGGPDTQYF 15 medium-sized TRBJ2-3 TRBV10-1 TRBD2
TGTGCCAGCAGTTATGGGGCAGGCTCTAACTATGGCTACACCTTC CASSYGAGSNYGYTF 15 once TRBJ1-2 TRBV6-5 .
TGTGCCAGCAGTTTGTTAGAGGGGCTAGAAGCTTTCTTT CASSLLEGLEAFF 13 . TRBJ1-1 TRBV12-3/TRBV12-4 .
TGTGCCATCCCTAGCGGGAGGGGAGTATACGAGCAGTACTTC CAIPSGRGVYEQYF 14 once TRBJ2-7 TRBV10-3 TRBD2
TGTGCCAGCAGTTTTACTAGCGGGGTATCTGAGCAGTTCTTC CASSFTSGVSEQFF 14 . TRBJ2-1 TRBV6-5 TRBD2
TGTGCCAGCAGCATGCTACTGGGAGCCAAAAACACTCAGTACTTC CASSMLLGAKNTQYF 15 . TRBJ2-4 TRBV7-2 .
TGCGCCAGCAGCCAAGAAAGGGCCAGATGGGATGAGCAGTTCTTC CASSQERARWDEQFF 15 . TRBJ2-1 TRBV4-1 .
TGTGCCAGCACTCGGAGGGGGGGCTACGAGCAGTACTTC CASTRRGGYEQYF 13 . TRBJ2-7 TRBV6-1 .
TGTGCCAGCAGCCCGCGACGTAACACTGAAGCTTTCTTT CASSPRRNTEAFF 13 . TRBJ1-1 TRBV3-1 .
TGTGCCAGCATGAGGGGGTACGAGCAGTACTTC CASMRGYEQYF 11 few TRBJ2-7 TRBV6-1 .
TGTGCCAGCAGGATCCGCGGTTCCTACAATGAGCAGTTCTTC CASRIRGSYNEQFF 14 . TRBJ2-1 TRBV6-1 .
TGCGCCAGCAGCCCGCAGGATAGGACTAATGAAAAACTGTTTTTT CASSPQDRTNEKLFF 15 large TRBJ1-4 TRBV4-3 .
TGTGCCAGCAAGTGGGACAGGGGCTTCAATGAGCAGTTCTTC CASKWDRGFNEQFF 14 few TRBJ2-1 TRBV6-1 TRBD1
TGTGCCAGCAGTCCCCGAGCGGACCCACAAGAGACCCAGTACTTC CASSPRADPQETQYF 15 few TRBJ2-5 TRBV6-1 .
TGTGCCAGCAGCACTCTAGCGGAATCCTACAATGAGCAGTTCTTT CASSTLAESYNEQFF 15 . TRBJ2-3 TRBV7-2 TRBD2
TGTGCCAGCAGGGGACAGCTGAGCTCCTACGAGCAGTATTTC CASRGQLSSYEQYF 14 . TRBJ2-1 TRBV6-1 TRBD1
TGTGCCAGCAAGGAAGGGACGAACACCGGGGAGCTGTTTTTT CASKEGTNTGELFF 14 few TRBJ2-2 TRBV6-1 .
TGTGCCAGCAGTGAAGGGTTAGGGCCACACAATGAGCAGTTCTTC CASSEGLGPHNEQFF 15 . TRBJ2-1 TRBV6-1 .
TGTGCCAGCAGTTATGATAGGAACACCGGGGAGCTGTTTTTT CASSYDRNTGELFF 14 . TRBJ2-2 TRBV6-5 .
TGTGCCAGCAGTTACTCGGGACAGGGAAATTCACCCCTCCACTTT CASSYSGQGNSPLHF 15 . TRBJ1-6 TRBV6-5 TRBD1
TGTGCCAGCAGCCTGGGGGGACTAGCGGGGAAGTATGAGCAGTTCTTC CASSLGGLAGKYEQFF 16 . TRBJ2-1 TRBV5-4 TRBD2
TGTGCCAGCAGCCAAGATCGAGCGGGGAGCCAAGAGACCCAGTACTTC CASSQDRAGSQETQYF 16 few TRBJ2-5 TRBV4-2 TRBD2
TGTGCCAGCAGGGCAGGGCTAGCGGGGATCTACAATGAGCAGTTCTTC CASRAGLAGIYNEQFF 16 . TRBJ2-1 TRBV6-6 TRBD2
TGTGCCAGCAGCTTAATTCAGCGAGGCGAGCAGTTCTTC CASSLIQRGEQFF 13 . TRBJ2-1 TRBV7-2 .
TGTGCCAGCAGGGTTGGACAGCCCACTGAAGCTTTCTTT CASRVGQPTEAFF 13 . TRBJ1-1 TRBV6-1 .